This T cell receptor (beta chain) was documented in a study of a mutant IDH1 vaccine in newly diagnosed glioma. Germline V gives CDR1 SNHLY, CDR2 FYNNEI. Trimming removed 10 bases from V and 0 bases from J, with 10 bases in between. This CDR3 is 13 amino acids long. In the case of this clone: Its target is not known.

Some clones are missing from TCRdb's copy, which holds only in-frame ones; the method was immunoSEQ multiplex PCR. Among roughly 60,000 clones listed, about 85% were seen once. Documented time point: week 23, last vaccination. Doses of 300 ug of mutant IDH1 20-mer peptide were given with topical imiquimod. Sequenced here: PBMCs, sampled from a glioma patient whose treatment included an IDH1 peptide vaccine. This clonotype was sampled from a man aged 25-45 years with glioma. This chain uses TRBV2 with TRBJ1-3, with no clear D. The CDR3 protein is CATQLSSGNTIYF. In nucleotides, the CDR3 is TGTGCCACACAGTTGAGCTCTGGAAACACCATATATTTT.